This TCR beta chain was sequenced during a study of cytomegalovirus exposure and HLA in healthy donors. The germline gives CDR1 KGHSH, CDR2 LQKENI. The V end lost 5 bases, the J end lost 0 bases, and 14 bases lay between the germline ends. This CDR3 contains 16 residues. Likely unrecorded immune exposures existed in these nominally healthy donors. As concerns this clone: Antigen unknown.

PCR used 60 Vbeta primers and 13 Jbeta primers. Clones were read by immunoSEQ multiplex PCR, and TCRdb kept only the in-frame ones, dropping some. The sample carries approximately 190,000 clones, more than 75% recorded once. General study points: Immune exposure information available was restricted to CMV serostatus.

The sequencing input was PBMCs. The sequence derives from a woman in her 50s in good health and CMV-seropositive. This chain uses TRBV18 with TRBJ1-5; D is perhaps TRBD1 (5 bases). CDR3: CASSSQAAYSNQPQHF. Here the CDR3 DNA reads TGTGCCAGCTCATCACAGGCGGCTTATAGCAATCAGCCCCAGCATTTT.